The clone carrying this TCR beta chain was picked up one time. V was shortened by 0 bases and J by 3 bases, with 15 bases between the two germline ends. The CDR3 covers 17 residues. In germline, CDR1 is LGHNA, CDR2 YSLEER. The data are from a study of CD8 T cells in ankylosing spondylitis. Construction of TCR beta libraries was performed using quantitative 5'-RACE with molecular barcodes. TCRdb passed the 5' RACE reads through MiXCR, listing each CDR3 protein once. The repertoire has 270,000 or so distinct CDR3 sequences, more than 15% of them found once; the top ten carry around 33%. This TCR came from a male donor with ankylosing spondylitis or in good health (not recorded which). The rearrangement joins TRBV4-3 to TRBJ2-1; tentative D call: TRBD2 (6 bases). Sample: blood, either unsorted or a sorted T cell fraction (not recorded which). In DNA form, the CDR3 reads TGCGCCAGCAGCCAAGATCGTGTTCGGGACTGCTACAATGAGCAGTTCTTC. It is translated as CASSQDRVRDCYNEQFF.